The clone carrying this T cell receptor beta chain appeared many times. Antigen specificity is unknown. These data come from a study of post-analysis software for immune sequencing data. Study-level results: Strong co-clustering by F measure was seen for same-batch samples. Patients used several TRBV segments, including TRBV5-6, TRBV5-1 and TRBV20-1, more often than controls.

The V end was cut by 6 bases, the J end by 3 bases, with 12 bases between. CDR3 length: 13 residues. Researchers reported that TCR beta cDNA libraries carried unique molecular identifiers. TCRdb re-analysed the PCR reads in MiXCR, keeping a single row per CDR3 protein. The sample includes roughly 170,000 distinct CDR3 sequences, approximately 30% of them seen just once. The sequence was collected from a girl under 18 with multiple sclerosis. Sequencing used blood. The chain links TRBV12-3 or TRBV12-4 to TRBJ2-7; D not certain. The CDR3 DNA follows: TGTGCCAGCAGCCCCGGACCCCGCTACGAGCAGTACTTC. Amino acid sequence: CASSPGPRYEQYF.